This TCR beta chain is drawn from a study of T cell clonality in common variable immunodeficiency. General study results and limits: Compared with healthy controls, CVID subjects showed increased TCRbeta clonality, mostly in about a third. Reportedly, TCR beta sequences from common variable immunodeficiency showed fewer deletions and N-nucleotide insertions. CVID subjects shared fewer TCRbeta clones than healthy controls did.

Comments on this clone: Its cognate antigen is unknown. The read gets to within 3 residues of the CDR3 end, and the germline J gene fills in the rest.

CDR1 MNHEY and CDR2 SVGEGT come from the germline V gene. The V end was cut by 6 bases, the J end by 8 bases, with 10 bases between. This CDR3 is 12 amino acids long. Sequencing used immunoSEQ multiplex PCR; TCRdb keeps in-frame clones, though not all of them. Recorded here are fewer than 30,000 clones, none singletons. What was sequenced was peripheral blood mononuclear cells. The chain joins TRBV6-2 or TRBV6-3 to TRBJ1-4; D not certain. This clonotype was obtained from a human donor with common variable immunodeficiency. Incomplete CDR3 DNA: TGTGCCAGCAGCACCATAGGGGAAAAA. It is translated as CASSTIGEK. The complete CDR3 reads CASSTIGEKLFF.